This T cell receptor (beta chain) was documented in a study of cytomegalovirus exposure and HLA in healthy donors. Overall study: Inside one of the first data releases sat around 80 million unique TCRs taken from HLA-typed donors.

This clone occurred once. Its cognate antigen is unknown. Other DNA sequences of this sample code for an identical CDR3. The CDR3 loop spans 13 amino acids. J gave up 1 base and V 6 bases, and 2 bases lay outside the gene matches. Germline-derived CDR1 and CDR2 are KGHSH and LQKENI. The PCR had 60 Vbeta and 13 Jbeta primers. TCRdb's copy holds only in-frame clones and misses some; the assay was immunoSEQ multiplex PCR. The sample consists of 150,000 to 200,000 clones, around 80% of them appearing once. Study-level points and caveats: Trimming of TCR beta V- and J-genes showed a link, identified in a later analysis, to a missense DCLRE1C variant. There were some public TCRs occurring in many donors, but most TCR sequences were rare. Cytomegalovirus association was assigned to over 150 TCR beta chains.

The chain recombines TRBV18 with TRBJ2-7; TRBD1 aligns across 8 bases. The TCR was taken from a man aged 40-49 years in good health and CMV-seronegative. The sample consisted of PBMCs. In nucleotides, the CDR3 is TGTGCCAGCTCGAGACAGGGGTCCTACGAGCAGTACTTC. Translating it yields CASSRQGSYEQYF.